Following are 10 T cell receptor beta chains from one sample sequenced in a study of cytomegalovirus exposure and HLA in healthy donors. Profiled with immunoSEQ multiplex PCR; TCRdb holds only in-frame clones, not every one. The sample has about 170,000 clones, just under 90% seen once. Material for sequencing was PBMCs. Every receptor here comes from a woman aged 18-30 years in good health and CMV-seropositive.

The chain links TRBV5-4 to TRBJ1-4; weak D call: TRBD1 (6 bases). The CDR3 runs to 15 residues. Germline V lookup: CDR1 SGHNT, CDR2 YYREEE (reference sequence). Trimming cost V 0 bases and J 3 bases, with 9 bases left between them. The DNA for the CDR3 is TGTGCCAGCAGCTTGGGGGGACAAGCTAATGAAAAACTGTTTTTT. It is translated as CASSLGGQANEKLFF. The whole variable domain, remainder taken from reference TRBV5-4 and TRBJ1-4, is ETGVTQSPTHLIKTRGQQVTLRCSSQSGHNTVSWYQQALGQGPQFIFQYYREEENGRGNFPPRFSGLQFPNYSSELNVNALELDDSALYLCASSLGGQANEKLFFGSGTQLSVL.

The V gene is TRBV7-2, the J gene TRBJ2-7, with 7 bases fitting TRBD2. The CDR3 length is 13 residues. V was pared by 6 bases and J by 5 bases, with 7 bases of the junction left unmatched. From germline, CDR1 is SGHTA and CDR2 FQGNSA. The CDR3 DNA is TGTGCCAGCAGGGGGCGGGAGAGAAACGAGCAGTACTTC. This encodes CASRGRERNEQYF.

The chain uses TRBV11-3 and TRBJ1-1; D perhaps matches TRBD1 (6 bases). The CDR3 consists of 13 residues. V lost 7 bases to trimming and J lost 1 base, with 10 bases between them. The germline V gene has CDR1 SGHNT and CDR2 YENEEA. The CDR3 reads CASNDRPNTEAFF. The CDR3 coding sequence is TGTGCCAGCAACGACAGGCCGAACACTGAAGCTTTCTTT.

The V and J genes are TRBV10-2 and TRBJ2-7, with TRBD2 matching over 13 bases. The junction had 6 bases not matched to a gene; V was cut back by 6 bases and J by 4 bases. The CDR3 is 15 amino acids. The V gene's germline CDR1 is WSHSY and CDR2 SAAADI. The DNA of the CDR3 is TGCGCCAGCAGGGGACTAGCGGGAATGGTATACGAGCAGTACTTC. It yields the protein CASRGLAGMVYEQYF.

The chain uses TRBV27 and TRBJ2-3; 12 bases map to TRBD2. The junction had 0 bases not matched to a gene; V was cut back by 5 bases and J by 0 bases. The CDR3 sequence is 15 residues long. The germline CDR1 and CDR2 sequences are MNHEY and SMNVEV (reference sequence). CDR3: CASSGLAGSTDTQYF. CDR3 in DNA: TGTGCCAGCAGTGGACTAGCGGGGAGCACAGATACGCAGTATTTT.

V and J are TRBV10-1 and TRBJ2-5; 10 bases align to TRBD2. Germline assignment: CDR1 WNHNN and CDR2 SYGVQD (reference sequence). CDR3 length: 18 residues. V was pared by 10 bases and J by 5 bases, with 22 bases of the junction left unmatched. The CDR3 nucleotides read TGCGCCATCACTAGCGCCGGGACTAGCGAAAAGGGGGGGGAGACCCAGTACTTC. Its protein is CAITSAGTSEKGGETQYF.

The gene calls are TRBV11-3 and TRBJ2-1; 8 bases agree with TRBD2. V trimming: 5 bases; J trimming: 4 bases; junction bases outside the gene matches: 7. The CDR3 runs 15 residues. Germline V gene sequence: CDR1 SGHNT, CDR2 YENEEA. The CDR3 DNA reads as TGTGCCAGCAGCCAAAGGACTAGCAGATACAATGAGCAGTTCTTC. It translates to CASSQRTSRYNEQFF.

This sequence joins TRBV19 and TRBJ2-3; TRBD2 is a possible D gene (5 bases). Trimming took 6 bases from V and 2 from J, leaving 12 bases between them. This CDR3 is 14 amino acids long. Looked up from germline, CDR1 is LNHDA and CDR2 is SQIVND (reference sequence). CDR3 protein: CASRSAGLTDTQYF. The CDR3 region has the DNA TGTGCCAGTAGATCGGCGGGCCTCACAGATACGCAGTATTTT.

The gene calls are TRBV4-1 and TRBJ2-4; 9 bases align to TRBD2. Germline-derived CDR1 and CDR2 are MGHRA and YSYEKL. V trimming: 0 bases; J trimming: 9 bases; junction bases outside the gene matches: 12. The CDR3 is 17 residues long. This CDR3 reads CASSQEEVAGVYGIQYF. CDR3 DNA: TGCGCCAGCAGCCAAGAAGAAGTAGCGGGAGTTTATGGCATTCAGTACTTC.

The chain uses TRBV7-9 and TRBJ2-2; 11 positions match TRBD2. Germline V gene sequence: CDR1 SEHNR, CDR2 FQNEAQ (reference sequence). The CDR3 has 18 residues. V dropped 3 bases and J dropped 0; count of bases not matched to a gene: 6. CDR3 loop: CASSFGTSGNTNTGELFF. The CDR3 nucleotides are TGTGCCAGCAGCTTTGGGACTAGCGGTAATACGAACACCGGGGAGCTGTTTTTT.